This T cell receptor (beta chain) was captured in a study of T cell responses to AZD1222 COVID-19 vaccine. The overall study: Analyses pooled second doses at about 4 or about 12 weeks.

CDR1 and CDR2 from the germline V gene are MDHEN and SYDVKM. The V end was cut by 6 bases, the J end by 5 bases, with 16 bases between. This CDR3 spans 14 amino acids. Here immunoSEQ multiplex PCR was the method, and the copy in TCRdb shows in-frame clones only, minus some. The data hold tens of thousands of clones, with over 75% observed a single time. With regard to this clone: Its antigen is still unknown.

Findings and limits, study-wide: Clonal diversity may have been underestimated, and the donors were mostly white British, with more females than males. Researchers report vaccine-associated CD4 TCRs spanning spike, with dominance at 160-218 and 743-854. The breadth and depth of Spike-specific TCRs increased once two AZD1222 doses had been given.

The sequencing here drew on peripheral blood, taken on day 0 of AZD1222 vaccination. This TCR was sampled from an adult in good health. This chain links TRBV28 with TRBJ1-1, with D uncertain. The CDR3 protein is CASSTLRAGTEAFF. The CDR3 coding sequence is TGTGCCAGCAGCACCCTAAGGGCGGGGACTGAAGCTTTCTTT.